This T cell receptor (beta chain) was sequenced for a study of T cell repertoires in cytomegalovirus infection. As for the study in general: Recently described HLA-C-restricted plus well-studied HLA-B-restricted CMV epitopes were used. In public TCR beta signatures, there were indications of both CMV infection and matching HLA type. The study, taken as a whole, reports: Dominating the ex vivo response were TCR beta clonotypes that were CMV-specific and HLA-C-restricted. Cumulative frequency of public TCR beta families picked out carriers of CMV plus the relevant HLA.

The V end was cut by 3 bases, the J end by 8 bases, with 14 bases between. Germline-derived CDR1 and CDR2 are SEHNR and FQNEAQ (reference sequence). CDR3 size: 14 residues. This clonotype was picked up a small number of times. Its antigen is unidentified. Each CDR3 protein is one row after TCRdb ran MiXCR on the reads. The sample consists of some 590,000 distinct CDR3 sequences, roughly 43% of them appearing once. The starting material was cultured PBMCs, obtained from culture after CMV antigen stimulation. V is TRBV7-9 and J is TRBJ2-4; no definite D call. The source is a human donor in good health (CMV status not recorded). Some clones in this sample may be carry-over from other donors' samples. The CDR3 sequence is CASSFLRVGDIQYF. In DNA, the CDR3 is TGTGCCAGCAGCTTTCTCCGCGTTGGCGACATTCAGTACTTC.